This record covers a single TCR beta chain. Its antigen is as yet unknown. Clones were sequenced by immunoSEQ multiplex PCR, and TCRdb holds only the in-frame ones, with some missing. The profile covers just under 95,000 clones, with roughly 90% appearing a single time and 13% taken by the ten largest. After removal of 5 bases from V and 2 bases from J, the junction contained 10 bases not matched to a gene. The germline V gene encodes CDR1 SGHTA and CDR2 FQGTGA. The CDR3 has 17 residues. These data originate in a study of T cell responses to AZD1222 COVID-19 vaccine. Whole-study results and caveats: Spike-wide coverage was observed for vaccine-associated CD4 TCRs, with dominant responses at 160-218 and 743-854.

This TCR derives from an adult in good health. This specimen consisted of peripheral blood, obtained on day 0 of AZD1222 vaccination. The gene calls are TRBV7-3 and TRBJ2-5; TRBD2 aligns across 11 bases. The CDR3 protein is CASSPTSGTSGQETQYF. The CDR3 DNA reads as TGTGCCAGCAGCCCAACGTCCGGGACTAGCGGTCAAGAGACCCAGTACTTC.